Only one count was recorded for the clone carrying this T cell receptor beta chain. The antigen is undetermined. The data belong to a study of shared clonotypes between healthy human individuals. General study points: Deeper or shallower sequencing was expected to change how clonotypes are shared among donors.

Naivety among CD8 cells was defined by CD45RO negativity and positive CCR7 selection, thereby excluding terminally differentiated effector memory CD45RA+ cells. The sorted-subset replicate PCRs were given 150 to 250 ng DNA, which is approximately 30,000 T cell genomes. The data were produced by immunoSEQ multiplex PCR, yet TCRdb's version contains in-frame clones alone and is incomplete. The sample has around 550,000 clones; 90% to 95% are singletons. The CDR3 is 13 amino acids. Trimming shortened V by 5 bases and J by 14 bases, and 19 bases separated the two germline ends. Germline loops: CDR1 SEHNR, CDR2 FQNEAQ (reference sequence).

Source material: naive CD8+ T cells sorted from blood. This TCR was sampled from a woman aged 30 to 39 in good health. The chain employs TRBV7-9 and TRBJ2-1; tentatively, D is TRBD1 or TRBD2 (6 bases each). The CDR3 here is CASSPPSGGGEFF. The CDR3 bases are TGTGCCAGCAGCCCCCCGTCCGGGGGCGGGGAGTTCTTC. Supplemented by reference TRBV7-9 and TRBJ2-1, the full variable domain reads DTGVSQNPRHKITKRGQNVTFRCDPISEHNRLYWYRQTLGQGPEFLTYFQNEAQLEKSRLLSDRFSAERPKGSFSTLEIQRTEQGDSAMYLCASSPPSGGGEFFGPGTRLTVL.